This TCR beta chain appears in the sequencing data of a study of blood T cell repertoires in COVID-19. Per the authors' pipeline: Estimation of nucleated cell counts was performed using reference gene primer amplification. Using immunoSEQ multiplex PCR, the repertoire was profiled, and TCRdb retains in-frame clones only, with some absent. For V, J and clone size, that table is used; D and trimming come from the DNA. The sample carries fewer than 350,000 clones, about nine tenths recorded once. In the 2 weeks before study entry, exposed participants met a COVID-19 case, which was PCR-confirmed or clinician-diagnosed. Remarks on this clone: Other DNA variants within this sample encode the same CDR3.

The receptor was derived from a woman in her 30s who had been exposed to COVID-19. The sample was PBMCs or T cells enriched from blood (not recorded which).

CDR3 in DNA: TGTGCCAGCAGCCTTAGCTCCTACGAGCAGTACTTC. Residues: CASSLSSYEQYF. The rearrangement uses TRBV28 and TRBJ2-7; D unresolved. Germline CDR1 and CDR2: MDHEN and SYDVKM. V was trimmed by 6 bases and J by 0 bases, leaving 6 bases between them. The CDR3 consists of 12 residues. Based on the CDR3 plus reference TRBV28 and TRBJ2-7, the full variable domain is DVKVTQSSRYLVKRTGEKVFLECVQDMDHENMFWYRQDPGLGLRLIYFSYDVKMKEKGDIPEGYSVSREKKERFSLILESASTNQTSMYLCASSLSSYEQYFGPGTRLTVT.